Below are 17 T cell receptor beta chains sequenced from a single sample in a study of blood T cell repertoires in COVID-19. Repertoires were generated with immunoSEQ multiplex PCR, while TCRdb's copy carries only in-frame clones and drops some. The data contain a few hundred thousand clones, under 90% of them singletons. The sequencing input was PBMCs or T cells enriched from blood (not recorded which). These receptors were obtained from a man in his thirties or forties with acute COVID-19.

The chain links TRBV14 to TRBJ1-1; D is unclear. This CDR3 has 15 amino acids. Germline V gene sequence: CDR1 SGHDN, CDR2 FVKESK. V was pared by 2 bases and J by 1 base, with 11 bases between. CDR3 sequence: CASSQSQARNTEAFF. CDR3 bases: TGTGCCAGCAGCCAATCTCAGGCGAGGAACACTGAAGCTTTCTTT.

The V gene is TRBV24-1, the J gene TRBJ2-1; D is unresolved. V was pared by 1 base and J by 6 bases, with 12 bases between. Germline CDR1 and CDR2: KGHDR and SFDVKD. There are 15 residues in the CDR3. In nucleotides, the CDR3 is TGTGCCACCAGTGATTTACGCGTTGGTAGCAATGAGCAGTTCTTC. Translating it yields CATSDLRVGSNEQFF.

The chain carries TRBV2 and TRBJ1-2, with D uncertain. Germline CDR1 and CDR2: SNHLY and FYNNEI. Trimming cost V 2 bases and J 0 bases, with 10 bases left between them. The CDR3 is 15 amino acids. CDR3 residues: CASSESLGANYGYTF. Written as DNA, the CDR3 is TGTGCCAGCAGTGAATCACTCGGAGCTAACTATGGCTACACCTTC.

This chain uses TRBV5-5 with TRBJ2-7, with 15 bases fitting TRBD2. With 5 bases clipped from V and 1 base from J, the junction kept 13 bases outside the gene matches. Germline V lookup: CDR1 SGHKS, CDR2 YYEKEE (reference sequence). This CDR3 has 19 amino acids. CDR3 residues: CASSGTRTSGRAESYEQYV. The CDR3 nucleotides read TGTGCCAGCAGTGGTACGAGGACTAGCGGGAGGGCCGAATCCTACGAGCAGTACGTC.

This sequence joins TRBV7-2 and TRBJ2-1; no definite D call. Deletions cut 3 bases from V and 0 bases from J, with 9 bases between. From germline, CDR1 is SGHTA and CDR2 FQGNSA. The CDR3 spans 15 residues. CDR3 in amino acids: CASSFSVGSYNEQFF. In nucleotides, the CDR3 is TGTGCCAGCAGCTTTTCGGTCGGCTCCTACAATGAGCAGTTCTTC.

The genes are TRBV9 and TRBJ1-4; 7 nucleotides align to TRBD1. This CDR3 spans 17 amino acids. Germline CDR1 SGDLS, CDR2 YYNGEE. The V segment lost 0 bases and the J segment 8 bases; nucleotides outside the gene matches: 13. The CDR3 DNA sequence: TGTGCCAGCAGCGTAGGAGGGGGCCGGAGCGAGTTAGAAAAACTGTTTTTT. Translated: CASSVGGGRSELEKLFF.

This chain connects TRBV11-3 to TRBJ2-2; TRBD2 agrees at 9 bases. This CDR3 contains 17 residues. Germline V gene data show CDR1 as SGHNT and CDR2 as YENEEA. The V and J ends lost 3 bases and 5 bases, in that order; junction bases with no gene match: 10. The CDR3 DNA reads as TGTGCCAGCAGCTTCGCCGGGACTAGCCCCTTTACCGGGGAGCTGTTTTTT. Translating gives CASSFAGTSPFTGELFF. Full variable domain (rest looked up from reference TRBV11-3 and TRBJ2-2): EAGVVQSPRYKIIEKKQPVAFWCNPISGHNTLYWYLQNLGQGPELLIRYENEEAVDDSQLPKDRFSAERLKGVDSTLKIQPAELGDSAVYLCASSFAGTSPFTGELFFGEGSRLTVL.

This clone was seen once. The V call is TRBV21-1, the J call TRBJ1-3. TRBV21-1 represents a pseudogene. The CDR3 consists of 15 residues. The CDR3 sequence: CASSKEEGSGNTIYF. Written as DNA, the CDR3 is TGTGCCAGCAGCAAAGAGGAGGGGAGTGGAAACACCATATATTTT.

This clone was seen more than once but under ten times. The chain has TRBV4-3 and TRBJ1-2; the D gene is possibly TRBD1 (6 bases). Germline CDR1 LGHNA, CDR2 YSLEER. With 0 bases removed from V and 4 bases from J, the gap between germline ends came to 12 bases. This CDR3 spans 15 amino acids. Here the CDR3 DNA reads TGCGCCAGCAGCCAAGACACAGGGTATGGCTATGGCTACACCTTC. Translated, it gives CASSQDTGYGYGYTF.

This rearrangement joins TRBV19 to TRBJ2-1; TRBD2 matches at 10 bases. V was pared by 8 bases and J by 6 bases, with 7 bases of the junction left unmatched. The CDR3 has 14 residues. Looked up from germline, CDR1 is LNHDA and CDR2 is SQIVND (reference sequence). The DNA of the CDR3 is TGTGCCAGTTTAGCGGGGGGCCTTCCCAATGAGCAGTTCTTC. It encodes CASLAGGLPNEQFF.

The chain combines TRBV9 with TRBJ2-3; weak D call: TRBD2 (5 bases). V lost 0 bases and J 2 bases, leaving 7 bases between the germline ends. This CDR3 is 14 amino acids long. CDR1 and CDR2 (germline): SGDLS, YYNGEE. CDR3 protein: CASSVDGDTDTQYF. CDR3 nucleotides: TGTGCCAGCAGCGTAGACGGGGACACAGATACGCAGTATTTT.

CDR3 DNA: TGTGCCAGCAGCGACCGGGACAGGGATCAAGAGACCCAGTACTTC. Translating it yields CASSDRDRDQETQYF. The V call is TRBV11-2, the J call TRBJ2-5; TRBD1 matches at 9 bases. Germline V gives CDR1 SGHAT, CDR2 FQNNGV. CDR3 size: 15 residues. J was trimmed by 2 bases and V by 5 bases; bases with no gene match: 6.

This rearrangement joins TRBV7-9 to TRBJ1-1; D perhaps matches TRBD1 (5 bases). CDR3 length: 15 amino acids. Germline V CDR1 and CDR2: SEHNR, FQNEAQ (reference sequence). Trimming cost V 6 bases and J 0 bases, with 14 bases left between them. CDR3 sequence (DNA): TGTGCCAGCAGGGCTACCGGGACTCTGAACACTGAAGCTTTCTTT. Translation: CASRATGTLNTEAFF.

The chain combines TRBV28 with TRBJ1-3; the D gene is possibly TRBD1 (5 bases). The V gene lost 5 bases and the J gene lost 0 bases, with 14 bases spanning the gap. Germline lookup yields CDR1 MDHEN and CDR2 SYDVKM. The length of the CDR3 is 16 residues. DNA of the CDR3: TGTGCCAGCAGTCCGAAGACAGATTACTCTGGAAACACCATATATTTT. It specifies CASSPKTDYSGNTIYF.

Comments on this clone: Other DNA sequences in the same sample also yield this CDR3. The chain employs TRBV3-1 (or the pseudogene TRBV3-2) and TRBJ2-2, with D perhaps TRBD2 (5 bases). The V gene's germline CDR1 is LGHDT and CDR2 YNNKEL (reference sequence). CDR3 length: 14 residues. V was pared by 1 base and J by 6 bases, with 9 bases between. The CDR3 spells CASSQVLGAGELFF. CDR3 DNA sequence: TGTGCCAGCAGCCAAGTCCTCGGGGCCGGGGAGCTGTTTTTT.

The rearrangement joins TRBV6-5 to TRBJ2-7, with D perhaps TRBD1 (5 bases). V was trimmed by 5 bases and J by 0 bases, leaving 14 bases between them. The CDR3 runs 15 residues. The germline V gene encodes CDR1 MNHEY and CDR2 SVGAGI. CDR3 amino acids: CASSPSYRSSYEQYV. The CDR3 nucleotides are TGTGCCAGCAGTCCCTCTTACAGGAGCTCCTACGAGCAGTACGTC.

The rearrangement links TRBV6-1 to TRBJ1-3; D unclear. The V gene's germline CDR1 is MNHNS and CDR2 SASEGT. The CDR3 loop spans 15 amino acids. V shed 0 bases and J shed 0 bases, with 6 bases lying between them. The CDR3: CASSEAPRSGNTIYF. CDR3 in DNA: TGTGCCAGCAGTGAAGCCCCGCGCTCTGGAAACACCATATATTTT.